The rows below give T cell receptor beta chains drawn from one sample of a study of CD8 T cells in ankylosing spondylitis. TCRdb reprocessed the 5' RACE reads with MiXCR, giving one entry per CDR3 protein. This table holds around 250,000 distinct CDR3 sequences, roughly a third found once. The sample taken for sequencing was blood, either unsorted or a sorted T cell fraction (not recorded which). The source is a male donor with ankylosing spondylitis or in good health (not recorded which). The CDR3 runs from the conserved cysteine through the conserved F or W. D genes are given only for firm matches. Where a row states a size, it is once, few, many or the class of an expanded clone; other rows omit it.

d_gene: TRBD1
abundance: few
v_gene: TRBV20-1
j_gene: TRBJ2-5
CDR3aa: CSARGGQLPTQYF
CDR3nt: TGCAGTGCTAGAGGGGGACAGCTACCGACCCAGTACTTC

d_gene: -
abundance: few
v_gene: TRBV2
j_gene: TRBJ2-1
CDR3aa: CASSDAGYEQFF
CDR3nt: TGTGCCAGCAGTGATGCCGGGTATGAGCAGTTCTTC

d_gene: TRBD1
abundance: -
v_gene: TRBV12-3/TRBV12-4
j_gene: TRBJ1-2
CDR3aa: CASNWDRADYGYTF
CDR3nt: TGTGCCAGCAACTGGGACAGGGCCGACTATGGCTACACCTTC

d_gene: -
abundance: few
v_gene: TRBV5-1
j_gene: TRBJ2-3
CDR3aa: CASSFTSSTDTQYF
CDR3nt: TGCGCCAGCAGCTTTACTTCTAGCACAGATACGCAGTATTTT

d_gene: TRBD2
abundance: many
v_gene: TRBV10-3
j_gene: TRBJ2-7
CDR3aa: CAISESGGGPYEQYF
CDR3nt: TGTGCCATCAGTGAGTCGGGGGGGGGTCCCTACGAGCAGTACTTC

d_gene: -
abundance: -
v_gene: TRBV20-1
j_gene: TRBJ2-4
CDR3aa: CSAEDGKNIQYF
CDR3nt: TGCAGTGCTGAAGACGGGAAAAACATTCAGTACTTC

d_gene: -
abundance: -
v_gene: TRBV20-1
j_gene: TRBJ2-2
CDR3aa: CSVRGPHTGELFF
CDR3nt: TGCAGTGTTCGGGGGCCGCACACCGGGGAGCTGTTTTTT

d_gene: -
abundance: -
v_gene: TRBV20-1
j_gene: TRBJ1-1
CDR3aa: CSASWWGDTEAFF
CDR3nt: TGCAGTGCTAGTTGGTGGGGGGACACTGAAGCTTTCTTT

d_gene: -
abundance: -
v_gene: TRBV27
j_gene: TRBJ2-7
CDR3aa: CASSLVGEENYEQYF
CDR3nt: TGTGCCAGCAGTTTAGTGGGGGAGGAGAACTACGAGCAGTACTTC

d_gene: TRBD1
abundance: -
v_gene: TRBV30
j_gene: TRBJ2-2
CDR3aa: CAWSTGTGNTGELFF
CDR3nt: TGTGCCTGGAGTACCGGGACAGGGAACACCGGGGAGCTGTTTTTT

d_gene: -
abundance: -
v_gene: TRBV29-1
j_gene: TRBJ2-5
CDR3aa: CSVERAVQETQYF
CDR3nt: TGCAGCGTTGAAAGGGCAGTTCAAGAGACCCAGTACTTC

d_gene: -
abundance: -
v_gene: TRBV5-1
j_gene: TRBJ2-1
CDR3aa: CASSFTGVPYNEQFF
CDR3nt: TGCGCCAGCAGCTTTACTGGGGTACCCTACAATGAGCAGTTCTTC

d_gene: TRBD1
abundance: -
v_gene: TRBV9
j_gene: TRBJ1-5
CDR3aa: CASPGDSERPQHF
CDR3nt: TGTGCCAGCCCGGGGGACAGCGAGCGGCCCCAGCATTTT

d_gene: -
abundance: once
v_gene: TRBV5-1
j_gene: TRBJ2-1
CDR3aa: CASFPREGGPHNEQFF
CDR3nt: TGCGCCAGCTTCCCAAGGGAGGGGGGGCCGCACAATGAGCAGTTCTTC

d_gene: TRBD2
abundance: -
v_gene: TRBV7-2
j_gene: TRBJ2-1
CDR3aa: CASSFSGADYNEQFF
CDR3nt: TGTGCCAGCAGCTTTAGCGGGGCCGACTACAATGAGCAGTTCTTC

d_gene: -
abundance: -
v_gene: TRBV3-1
j_gene: TRBJ1-1
CDR3aa: CASSQGPTEAFF
CDR3nt: TGTGCCAGCAGCCAAGGGCCCACTGAAGCTTTCTTT

d_gene: -
abundance: -
v_gene: TRBV7-9
j_gene: TRBJ2-1
CDR3aa: CASSLLGSLLPYNEQFF
CDR3nt: TGTGCCAGCAGCCTCCTCGGGAGTCTTTTACCCTACAATGAGCAGTTCTTC

d_gene: -
abundance: few
v_gene: TRBV29-1
j_gene: TRBJ2-1
CDR3aa: CSVAGQVFSYNEQFF
CDR3nt: TGCAGCGTTGCGGGGCAAGTGTTCTCCTACAATGAGCAGTTCTTC

d_gene: -
abundance: many
v_gene: TRBV20-1
j_gene: TRBJ2-7
CDR3aa: CSASPYEQYF
CDR3nt: TGCAGTGCAAGCCCCTACGAGCAGTACTTC

d_gene: -
abundance: -
v_gene: TRBV20-1
j_gene: TRBJ2-5
CDR3aa: CSARVAGARGTQYF
CDR3nt: TGCAGTGCTAGGGTGGCGGGGGCCAGGGGGACCCAGTACTTC

d_gene: -
abundance: -
v_gene: TRBV4-1
j_gene: TRBJ2-7
CDR3aa: CASSLAQGWSGEQYF
CDR3nt: TGCGCCAGCAGCCTTGCCCAGGGATGGTCGGGCGAGCAGTACTTC

d_gene: -
abundance: few
v_gene: TRBV12-3/TRBV12-4
j_gene: TRBJ1-1
CDR3aa: CASSPNNAGPEAFF
CDR3nt: TGTGCCAGCAGCCCCAACAACGCGGGCCCTGAAGCTTTCTTT

d_gene: TRBD1
abundance: -
v_gene: TRBV9
j_gene: TRBJ2-3
CDR3aa: CASSATGGFADTQYF
CDR3nt: TGTGCCAGCAGCGCAACAGGGGGCTTTGCAGATACGCAGTATTTT

d_gene: -
abundance: -
v_gene: TRBV20-1
j_gene: TRBJ2-1
CDR3aa: CSATGQNYNEQFF
CDR3nt: TGCAGTGCTACAGGACAGAACTACAATGAGCAGTTCTTC

d_gene: TRBD2
abundance: -
v_gene: TRBV27
j_gene: TRBJ2-7
CDR3aa: CATRPGLAGGPDYEQYF
CDR3nt: TGTGCCACCCGTCCGGGACTAGCGGGGGGGCCCGACTACGAGCAGTACTTC

d_gene: -
abundance: few
v_gene: TRBV4-1
j_gene: TRBJ1-2
CDR3aa: CASSQVGGYTF
CDR3nt: TGCGCCAGCAGCCAAGTCGGCGGCTACACCTTC

d_gene: TRBD1
abundance: few
v_gene: TRBV20-1
j_gene: TRBJ2-2
CDR3aa: CSARDWDRVNTGELFF
CDR3nt: TGCAGTGCTAGAGATTGGGACAGGGTTAACACCGGGGAGCTGTTTTTT

d_gene: -
abundance: few
v_gene: TRBV6-2/TRBV6-3
j_gene: TRBJ2-7
CDR3aa: CASSYSDFYEQYF
CDR3nt: TGTGCCAGCAGTTACTCCGACTTTTACGAGCAGTACTTC

d_gene: TRBD2
abundance: -
v_gene: TRBV12-3/TRBV12-4
j_gene: TRBJ2-3
CDR3aa: CASSPTIAGDTDTQYF
CDR3nt: TGTGCCAGCAGTCCCACAATAGCGGGGGACACAGATACGCAGTATTTT

d_gene: -
abundance: -
v_gene: TRBV27
j_gene: TRBJ2-3
CDR3aa: CASPYHGVRGDTQYF
CDR3nt: TGTGCCAGCCCCTACCACGGGGTCAGGGGAGATACGCAGTATTTT

d_gene: -
abundance: -
v_gene: TRBV20-1
j_gene: TRBJ2-7
CDR3aa: CSASRSRDEQYF
CDR3nt: TGCAGTGCTAGTCGAAGTCGAGACGAGCAGTACTTC

d_gene: -
abundance: -
v_gene: TRBV5-6
j_gene: TRBJ1-2
CDR3aa: CASSAYPEGGYGYTF
CDR3nt: TGTGCCAGCAGCGCTTACCCCGAGGGTGGCTATGGCTACACCTTC

d_gene: -
abundance: few
v_gene: TRBV20-1
j_gene: TRBJ2-1
CDR3aa: CSAPTGKYNEQFF
CDR3nt: TGCAGTGCCCCGACTGGAAAGTACAATGAGCAGTTCTTC

d_gene: TRBD2
abundance: -
v_gene: TRBV10-3
j_gene: TRBJ2-1
CDR3aa: CATRGLAGGLNYNEQFF
CDR3nt: TGTGCCACCAGGGGACTAGCGGGGGGGCTTAACTACAATGAGCAGTTCTTC

d_gene: TRBD1
abundance: -
v_gene: TRBV5-5
j_gene: TRBJ2-1
CDR3aa: CASSSRQGPGNEQFF
CDR3nt: TGTGCCAGCAGCTCCCGACAGGGACCGGGCAATGAGCAGTTCTTC

d_gene: TRBD2
abundance: -
v_gene: TRBV12-3/TRBV12-4
j_gene: TRBJ2-1
CDR3aa: CASSFSGGEQFF
CDR3nt: TGTGCCAGCAGTTTTTCGGGGGGTGAGCAGTTCTTC

d_gene: TRBD1
abundance: -
v_gene: TRBV6-1
j_gene: TRBJ1-6
CDR3aa: CASRSLDRVDNSPLHF
CDR3nt: TGTGCCAGCAGGAGCTTGGACAGGGTGGATAATTCACCCCTCCACTTT

d_gene: TRBD2
abundance: few
v_gene: TRBV20-1
j_gene: TRBJ2-7
CDR3aa: CSAIGGGILYEQYF
CDR3nt: TGCAGTGCTATAGGCGGGGGGATCCTATACGAGCAGTACTTC

d_gene: -
abundance: once
v_gene: TRBV21-1
j_gene: TRBJ1-4
CDR3aa: CASSGPGQGCEKLFF
CDR3nt: TGTGCCAGCAGCGGACCGGGACAGGGGTGTGAAAAACTGTTTTTT

d_gene: -
abundance: -
v_gene: TRBV20-1
j_gene: TRBJ1-2
CDR3aa: CSARDQEAVHYGYTF
CDR3nt: TGCAGTGCTAGAGATCAGGAGGCGGTGCACTATGGCTACACCTTC

d_gene: TRBD1
abundance: few
v_gene: TRBV10-3
j_gene: TRBJ1-2
CDR3aa: CAISESGDRANYGYTF
CDR3nt: TGTGCCATCAGTGAGTCCGGGGACAGGGCAAATTATGGCTACACCTTC

d_gene: -
abundance: few
v_gene: TRBV7-3
j_gene: TRBJ2-1
CDR3aa: CASSLMGAASYNEQFF
CDR3nt: TGTGCCAGCAGCTTAATGGGAGCGGCCTCCTACAATGAGCAGTTCTTC

d_gene: TRBD1
abundance: -
v_gene: TRBV12-3/TRBV12-4
j_gene: TRBJ2-3
CDR3aa: CASSSGDRGRASQYF
CDR3nt: TGTGCCAGCAGTTCGGGGGACAGGGGCCGGGCGTCGCAGTATTTT

d_gene: -
abundance: few
v_gene: TRBV14
j_gene: TRBJ2-7
CDR3aa: CASSQGQVGRYF
CDR3nt: TGTGCCAGCAGCCAAGGCCAGGTGGGTCGGTACTTC

d_gene: TRBD1
abundance: -
v_gene: TRBV5-1
j_gene: TRBJ1-5
CDR3aa: CASSSEPGGNQPQHF
CDR3nt: TGCGCCAGCAGCTCGGAACCAGGGGGGAATCAGCCCCAGCATTTT

d_gene: TRBD2
abundance: -
v_gene: TRBV27
j_gene: TRBJ2-5
CDR3aa: CASRPLAGWETQYF
CDR3nt: TGTGCCAGTAGACCTTTAGCGGGATGGGAGACCCAGTACTTC

d_gene: -
abundance: -
v_gene: TRBV4-1
j_gene: TRBJ1-3
CDR3aa: CASSQPAGATRSGNTIYF
CDR3nt: TGCGCCAGCAGCCAACCCGCAGGGGCGACTAGATCTGGAAACACCATATATTTT

d_gene: -
abundance: -
v_gene: TRBV2
j_gene: TRBJ1-5
CDR3aa: CASTRGGPQHF
CDR3nt: TGTGCCAGCACCAGAGGCGGGCCCCAGCATTTT

d_gene: -
abundance: -
v_gene: TRBV7-2
j_gene: TRBJ1-1
CDR3aa: CASSLDIMNTEAFF
CDR3nt: TGTGCCAGCAGCTTAGACATCATGAACACTGAAGCTTTCTTT

d_gene: TRBD1
abundance: -
v_gene: TRBV20-1
j_gene: TRBJ1-5
CDR3aa: CSARDSMSNQPQHF
CDR3nt: TGCAGTGCTCGGGACAGTATGAGCAATCAGCCCCAGCATTTT

d_gene: TRBD2
abundance: -
v_gene: TRBV12-3/TRBV12-4
j_gene: TRBJ2-1
CDR3aa: CASREGGGLSYNEQFF
CDR3nt: TGTGCCAGCAGGGAAGGCGGGGGTCTCTCCTACAATGAGCAGTTCTTC

d_gene: TRBD2
abundance: -
v_gene: TRBV20-1
j_gene: TRBJ2-7
CDR3aa: CSARPGTSGLREQYF
CDR3nt: TGCAGTGCTAGACCTGGGACTAGCGGTCTACGGGAGCAGTACTTC

d_gene: -
abundance: -
v_gene: TRBV7-9
j_gene: TRBJ2-7
CDR3aa: CASSLVGPLAAYEQYF
CDR3nt: TGTGCCAGCAGCTTAGTTGGTCCGCTAGCCGCGTACGAGCAGTACTTC